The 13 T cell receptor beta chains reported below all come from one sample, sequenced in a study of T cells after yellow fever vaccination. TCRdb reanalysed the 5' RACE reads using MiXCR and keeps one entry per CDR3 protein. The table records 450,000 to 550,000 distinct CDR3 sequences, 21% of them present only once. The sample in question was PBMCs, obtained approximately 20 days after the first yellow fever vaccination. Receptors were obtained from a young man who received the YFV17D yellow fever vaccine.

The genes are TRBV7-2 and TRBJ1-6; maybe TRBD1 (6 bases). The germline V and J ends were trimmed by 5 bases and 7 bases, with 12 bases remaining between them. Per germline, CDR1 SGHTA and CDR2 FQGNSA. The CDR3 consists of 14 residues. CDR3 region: CASSRGGRNSPLHF. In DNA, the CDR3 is TGTGCCAGCAGCCGAGGGGGTAGAAATTCACCCCTCCACTTT.

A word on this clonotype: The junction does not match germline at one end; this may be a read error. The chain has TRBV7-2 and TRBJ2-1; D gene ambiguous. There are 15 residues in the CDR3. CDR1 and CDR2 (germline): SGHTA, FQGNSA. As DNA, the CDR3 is TGTGCCAGCAGCTCCGGGTCTATCCTATACAATGAGGAGTTCTTC. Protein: CASSSGSILYNEEFF.

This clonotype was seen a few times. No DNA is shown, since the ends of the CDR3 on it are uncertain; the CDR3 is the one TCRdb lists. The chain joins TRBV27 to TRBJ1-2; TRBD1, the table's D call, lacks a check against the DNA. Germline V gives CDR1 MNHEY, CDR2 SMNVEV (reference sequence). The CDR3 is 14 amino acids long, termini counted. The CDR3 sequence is CASSSSTGSFVYTF.

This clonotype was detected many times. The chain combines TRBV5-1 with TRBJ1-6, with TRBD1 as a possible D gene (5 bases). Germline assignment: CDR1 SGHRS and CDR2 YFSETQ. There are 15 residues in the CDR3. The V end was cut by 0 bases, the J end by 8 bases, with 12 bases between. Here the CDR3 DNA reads TGCGCCAGCAGCTTGGGGGACCGCCTGTATTCACCCCTCCACTTT. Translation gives CASSLGDRLYSPLHF. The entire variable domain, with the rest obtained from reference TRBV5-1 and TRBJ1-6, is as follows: KAGVTQTPRYLIKTRGQQVTLSCSPISGHRSVSWYQQTPGQGLQFLFEYFSETQRNKGNFPGRFSGRQFSNSRSEMNVSTLELGDSALYLCASSLGDRLYSPLHFGNGTRLTVT.

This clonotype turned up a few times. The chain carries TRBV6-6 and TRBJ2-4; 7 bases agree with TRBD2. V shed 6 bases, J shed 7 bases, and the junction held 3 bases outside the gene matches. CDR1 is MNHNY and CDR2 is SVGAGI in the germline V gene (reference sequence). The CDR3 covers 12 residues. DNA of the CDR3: TGTGCCAGCAGAGGGGAGGGGAACATTCAGTACTTC. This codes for CASRGEGNIQYF.

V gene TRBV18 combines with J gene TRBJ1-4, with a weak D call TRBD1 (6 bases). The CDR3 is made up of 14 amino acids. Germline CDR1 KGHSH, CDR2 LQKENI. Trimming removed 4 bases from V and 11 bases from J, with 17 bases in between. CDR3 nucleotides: TGTGCCAGCTCACTTAGACGGACAGACGAGAAACTGTTTTTT. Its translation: CASSLRRTDEKLFF. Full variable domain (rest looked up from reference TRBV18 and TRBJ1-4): NAGVMQNPRHLVRRRGQEARLRCSPMKGHSHVYWYRQLPEEGLKFMVYLQKENIIDESGMPKERFSAEFPKEGPSILRIQQVVRGDSAAYFCASSLRRTDEKLFFGSGTQLSVL.

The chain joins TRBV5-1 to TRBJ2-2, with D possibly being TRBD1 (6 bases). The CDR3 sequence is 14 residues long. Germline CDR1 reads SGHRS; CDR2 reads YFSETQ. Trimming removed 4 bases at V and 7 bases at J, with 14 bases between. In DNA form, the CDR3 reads TGCGCCAGCAGCAGAACAGGGTTCGGCGGGGAGCTGTTTTTT. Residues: CASSRTGFGGELFF.

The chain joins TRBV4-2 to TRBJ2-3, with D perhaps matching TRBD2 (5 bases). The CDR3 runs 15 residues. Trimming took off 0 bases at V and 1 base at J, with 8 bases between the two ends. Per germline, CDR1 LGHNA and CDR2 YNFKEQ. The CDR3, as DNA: TGTGCCAGCAGCCAAGAGTGGCGGGGCACAGATACGCAGTATTTT. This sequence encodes CASSQEWRGTDTQYF.

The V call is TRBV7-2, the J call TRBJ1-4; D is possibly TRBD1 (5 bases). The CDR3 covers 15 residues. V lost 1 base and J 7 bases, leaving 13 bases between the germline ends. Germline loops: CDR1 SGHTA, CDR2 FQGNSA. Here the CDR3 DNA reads TGTGCCAGCAGCTTAGTTACCGGGGGTGGTGAAAAACTGTTTTTT. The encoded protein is CASSLVTGGGEKLFF.

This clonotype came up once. CDR3 in DNA: TGTGCCTTCAGTTTATACGGGGGGTCGAACACTGAAGCTTTCTTT. Translation gives CAFSLYGGSNTEAFF. This chain joins TRBV28 and TRBJ1-1; D is perhaps TRBD1 (5 bases). V was clipped by 11 bases and J by 1 base, with 20 bases between them. Germline assignment: CDR1 MDHEN and CDR2 SYDVKM. This CDR3 has 15 amino acids.

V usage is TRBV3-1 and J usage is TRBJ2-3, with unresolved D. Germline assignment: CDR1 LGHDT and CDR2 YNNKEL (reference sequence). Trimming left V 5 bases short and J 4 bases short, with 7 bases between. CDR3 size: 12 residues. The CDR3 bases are TGTGCCAGCAGCGTTTTCCCAGATACGCAGTATTTT. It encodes CASSVFPDTQYF.

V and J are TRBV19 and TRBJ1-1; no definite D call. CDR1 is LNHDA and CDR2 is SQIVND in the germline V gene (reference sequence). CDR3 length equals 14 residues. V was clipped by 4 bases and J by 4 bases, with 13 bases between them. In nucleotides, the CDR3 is TGTGCCAGTAGTAACAACCGGGCGGGCACTGAAGCTTTCTTT. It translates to CASSNNRAGTEAFF.

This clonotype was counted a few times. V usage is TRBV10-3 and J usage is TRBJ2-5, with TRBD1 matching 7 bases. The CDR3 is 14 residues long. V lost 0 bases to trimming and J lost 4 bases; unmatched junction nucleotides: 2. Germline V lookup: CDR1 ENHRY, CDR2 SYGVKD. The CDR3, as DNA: TGTGCCATCAGTGAGTCACAGGGGCTAGAGACCCAGTACTTC. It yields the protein CAISESQGLETQYF.